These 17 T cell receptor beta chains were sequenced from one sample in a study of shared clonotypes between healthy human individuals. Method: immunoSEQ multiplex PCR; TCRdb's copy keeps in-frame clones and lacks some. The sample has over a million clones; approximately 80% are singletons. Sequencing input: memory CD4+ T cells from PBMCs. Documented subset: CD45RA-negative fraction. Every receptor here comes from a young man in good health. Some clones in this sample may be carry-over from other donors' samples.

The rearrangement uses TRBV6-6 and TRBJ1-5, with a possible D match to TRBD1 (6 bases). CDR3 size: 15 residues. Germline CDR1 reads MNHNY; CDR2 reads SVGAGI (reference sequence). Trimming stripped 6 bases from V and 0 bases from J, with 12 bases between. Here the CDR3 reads CASRPTGYSNQPQHF. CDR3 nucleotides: TGTGCCAGCAGACCGACAGGCTATAGCAATCAGCCCCAGCATTTT.

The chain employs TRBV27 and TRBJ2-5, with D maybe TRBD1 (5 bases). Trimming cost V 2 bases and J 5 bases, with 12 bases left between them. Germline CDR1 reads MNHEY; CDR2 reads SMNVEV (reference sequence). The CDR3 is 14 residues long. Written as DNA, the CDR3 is TGTGCCAGCAGTTTAAGGGGCCTCGGGGAGACCCAGTACTTC. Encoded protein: CASSLRGLGETQYF.

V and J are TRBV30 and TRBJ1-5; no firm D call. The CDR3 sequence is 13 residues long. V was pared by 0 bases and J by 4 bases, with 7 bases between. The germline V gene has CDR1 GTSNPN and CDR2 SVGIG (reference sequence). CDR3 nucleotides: TGTGCCTGGAGTGTAGAGCAGAATCAGCCCCAGCATTTT. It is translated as CAWSVEQNQPQHF.

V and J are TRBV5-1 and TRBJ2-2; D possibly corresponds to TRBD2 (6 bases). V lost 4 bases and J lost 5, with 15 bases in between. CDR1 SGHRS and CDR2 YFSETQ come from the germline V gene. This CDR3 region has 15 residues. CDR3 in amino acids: CASSQSGQETGELFF. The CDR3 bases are TGCGCCAGCAGCCAGAGCGGGCAGGAGACCGGGGAGCTGTTTTTT. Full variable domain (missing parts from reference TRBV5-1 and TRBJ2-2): KAGVTQTPRYLIKTRGQQVTLSCSPISGHRSVSWYQQTPGQGLQFLFEYFSETQRNKGNFPGRFSGRQFSNSRSEMNVSTLELGDSALYLCASSQSGQETGELFFGEGSRLTVL.

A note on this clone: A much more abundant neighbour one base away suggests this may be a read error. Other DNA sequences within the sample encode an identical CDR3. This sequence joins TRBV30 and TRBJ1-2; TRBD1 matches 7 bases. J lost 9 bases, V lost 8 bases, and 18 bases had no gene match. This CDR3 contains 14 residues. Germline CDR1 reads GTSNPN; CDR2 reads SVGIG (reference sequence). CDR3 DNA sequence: TGTGCCGGGGAGGCGGGGACAGTACTCTACTGCTACACCTTC. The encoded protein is CAGEAGTVLYCYTF.

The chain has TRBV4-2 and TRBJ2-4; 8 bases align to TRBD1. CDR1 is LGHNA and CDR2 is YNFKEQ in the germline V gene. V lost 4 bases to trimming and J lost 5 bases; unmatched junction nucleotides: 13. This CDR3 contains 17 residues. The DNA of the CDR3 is TGTGCCAGCAGCCGGAGTTCATCGGGGACAGGTGAAAACATTCAGTACTTC. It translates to CASSRSSSGTGENIQYF.

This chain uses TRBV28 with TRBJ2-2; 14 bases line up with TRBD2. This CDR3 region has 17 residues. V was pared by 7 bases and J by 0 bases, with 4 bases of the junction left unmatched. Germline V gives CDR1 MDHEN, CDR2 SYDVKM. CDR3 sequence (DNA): TGTGCCAGCACCGGACTAGCGGGAGGCCCGAACACCGGGGAGCTGTTTTTT. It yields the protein CASTGLAGGPNTGELFF.

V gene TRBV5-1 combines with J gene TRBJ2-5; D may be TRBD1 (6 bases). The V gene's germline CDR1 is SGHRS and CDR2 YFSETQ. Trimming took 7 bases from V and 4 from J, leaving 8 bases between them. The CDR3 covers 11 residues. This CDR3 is CASQGTETQYF. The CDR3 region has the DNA TGCGCCAGCCAGGGGACAGAGACCCAGTACTTC.

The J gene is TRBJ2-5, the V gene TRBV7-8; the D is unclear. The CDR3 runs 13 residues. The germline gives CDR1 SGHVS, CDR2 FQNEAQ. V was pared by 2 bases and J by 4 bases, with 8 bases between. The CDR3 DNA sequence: TGTGCCAGCAGCTTATTCGGGCTAGAGACCCAGTACTTC. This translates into CASSLFGLETQYF.

In DNA form, the CDR3 reads TGTGCCAGCAGCTTATTTGGAGAGGATACGCAGTATTTT. Protein: CASSLFGEDTQYF. The chain links TRBV7-9 to TRBJ2-3, with unresolved D. This CDR3 has 13 residues. The V gene's germline CDR1 is SEHNR and CDR2 FQNEAQ (reference sequence). Trimming removed 2 bases at V and 6 bases at J, with 9 bases between.

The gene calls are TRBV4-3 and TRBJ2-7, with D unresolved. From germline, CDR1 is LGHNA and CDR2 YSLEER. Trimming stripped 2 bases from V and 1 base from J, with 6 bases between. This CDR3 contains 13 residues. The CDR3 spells CASSQSTSYEQYF. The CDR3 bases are TGCGCCAGCAGCCAAAGTACGTCCTACGAGCAGTACTTC.

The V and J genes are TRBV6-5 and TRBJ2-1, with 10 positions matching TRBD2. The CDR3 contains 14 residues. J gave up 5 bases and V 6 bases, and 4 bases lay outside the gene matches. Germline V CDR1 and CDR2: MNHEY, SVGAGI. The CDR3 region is CASRGTSANNEQFF. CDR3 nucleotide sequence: TGTGCCAGCAGAGGGACTAGCGCAAACAATGAGCAGTTCTTC.

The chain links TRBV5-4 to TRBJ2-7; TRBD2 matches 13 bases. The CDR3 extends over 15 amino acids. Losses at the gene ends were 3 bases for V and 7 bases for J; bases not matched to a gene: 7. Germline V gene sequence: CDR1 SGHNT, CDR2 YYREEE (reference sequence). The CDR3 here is CASSSGTSGKWEQYF. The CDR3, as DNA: TGTGCCAGCAGCTCCGGGACTAGCGGGAAGTGGGAGCAGTACTTC. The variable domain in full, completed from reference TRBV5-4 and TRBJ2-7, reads ETGVTQSPTHLIKTRGQQVTLRCSSQSGHNTVSWYQQALGQGPQFIFQYYREEENGRGNFPPRFSGLQFPNYSSELNVNALELDDSALYLCASSSGTSGKWEQYFGPGTRLTVT.

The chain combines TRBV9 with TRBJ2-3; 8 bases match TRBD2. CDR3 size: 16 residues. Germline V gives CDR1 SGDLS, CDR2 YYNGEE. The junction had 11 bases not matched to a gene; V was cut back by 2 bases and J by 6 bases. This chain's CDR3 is CASSVSGARVSDTQYF. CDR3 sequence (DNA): TGTGCCAGCAGCGTTAGCGGGGCCCGTGTGAGTGATACGCAGTATTTT.

This CDR3 is CASSTTLGTGVEKLFF. In nucleotides, the CDR3 is TGTGCCAGTAGTACCACCCTCGGGACAGGGGTTGAAAAACTGTTTTTT. This chain links TRBV19 with TRBJ1-4; TRBD1 matches 10 bases. The V gene end was trimmed by 4 bases and the J gene end by 7 bases; junction bases not matched to a gene: 9. Germline V lookup: CDR1 LNHDA, CDR2 SQIVND (reference sequence). The CDR3 is made up of 16 amino acids.

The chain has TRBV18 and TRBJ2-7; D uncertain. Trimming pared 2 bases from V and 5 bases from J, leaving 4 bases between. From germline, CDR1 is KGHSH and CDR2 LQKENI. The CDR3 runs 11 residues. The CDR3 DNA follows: TGTGCCAGCTCACCAGAAGACGAGCAGTACTTC. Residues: CASSPEDEQYF.

The DNA of the CDR3 is TGTGCCAGCAGCCGAGGGGGTTCTGGGGCCAACGTCCTGACTTTC. As protein: CASSRGGSGANVLTF. The chain is built from TRBV5-5 and TRBJ2-6, with TRBD1 as a possible D gene (6 bases). With 4 bases removed from V and 1 base from J, the gap between germline ends came to 9 bases. The CDR3 covers 15 residues. The V gene's germline CDR1 is SGHKS and CDR2 YYEKEE (reference sequence). The full variable domain, with the rest looked up from reference TRBV5-5 and TRBJ2-6, is DAGVTQSPTHLIKTRGQQVTLRCSPISGHKSVSWYQQVLGQGPQFIFQYYEKEERGRGNFPDRFSARQFPNYSSELNVNALLLGDSALYLCASSRGGSGANVLTFGAGSRLTVL.